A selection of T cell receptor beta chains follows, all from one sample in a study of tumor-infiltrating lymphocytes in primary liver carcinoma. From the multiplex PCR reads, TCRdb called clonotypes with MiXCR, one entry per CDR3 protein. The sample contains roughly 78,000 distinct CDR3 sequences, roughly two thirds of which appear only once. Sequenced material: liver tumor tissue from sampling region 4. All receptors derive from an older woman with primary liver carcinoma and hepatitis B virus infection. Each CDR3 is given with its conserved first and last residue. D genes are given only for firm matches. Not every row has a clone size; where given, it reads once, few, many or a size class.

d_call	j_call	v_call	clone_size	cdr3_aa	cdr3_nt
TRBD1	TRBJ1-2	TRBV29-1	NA	CSVAVAGTGFYGYTF	TGCAGTGTCGCCGTCGCAGGGACAGGATTTTATGGTTACACCTTC
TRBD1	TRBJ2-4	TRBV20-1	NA	CSARDSGQGTELAKNIQYF	TGCAGTGCTAGAGATTCGGGACAGGGGACGGAATTAGCCAAAAACATTCAGTACTTC
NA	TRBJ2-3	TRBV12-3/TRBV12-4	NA	CASSLWDMGKDAQYF	TGTGCCAGCAGTTTATGGGATATGGGGAAAGATGCGCAGTATTTT
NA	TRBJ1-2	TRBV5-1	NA	CASSLVGEDPIHTF	TGCGCCAGCAGCTTGGTGGGGGAGGACCCCATCCACACCTTC
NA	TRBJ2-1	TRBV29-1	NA	CSVEDGIVMGDEQFF	TGCAGCGTTGAGGACGGGATTGTCATGGGGGATGAGCAGTTCTTC
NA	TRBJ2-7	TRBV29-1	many	CSVEDPLRYEQYF	TGCAGCGTTGAAGATCCCCTTCGCTACGAGCAGTACTTC
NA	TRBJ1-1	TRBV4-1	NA	CANSAGNTEAFF	TGCGCCAACAGCGCAGGGAATACTGAAGCTTTCTTT
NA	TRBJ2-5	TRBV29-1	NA	CSFEGPIGSIETQYF	TGCAGCTTTGAAGGCCCAATAGGGTCCATTGAGACCCAGTACTTC
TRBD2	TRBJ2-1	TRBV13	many	CASSSRPDSSGDSYNEQFF	TGTGCCAGCAGCTCACGCCCTGATTCTAGCGGGGACTCCTACAATGAGCAGTTCTTC
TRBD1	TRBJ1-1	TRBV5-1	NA	CASSPGTAFAEAFF	TGCGCCAGCAGCCCTGGGACAGCGTTCGCTGAAGCTTTCTTT
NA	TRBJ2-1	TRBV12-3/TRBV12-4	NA	CAGSLASGREQFF	TGTGCCGGCAGTTTAGCGAGTGGCAGGGAGCAGTTCTTC
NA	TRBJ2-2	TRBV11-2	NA	CASSWVGSSTGELFF	TGTGCAAGCAGCTGGGTGGGGTCCTCCACCGGGGAGCTGTTTTTC
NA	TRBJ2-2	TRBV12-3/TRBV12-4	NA	CASSLPPDSIGVLFF	TGTGCCAGCAGTCTCCCCCCGGACAGTATCGGGGTGCTGTTTTTT
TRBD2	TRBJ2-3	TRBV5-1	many	CASSLQTSGSTDTQYF	TGCGCCAGCAGCTTACAAACTAGCGGGAGTACAGATACGCAGTATTTT
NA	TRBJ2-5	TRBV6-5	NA	CTSRPMRYNGETRYF	TGTACCAGCAGACCCATGAGGTACAATGGAGAGACCCGGTACTTC
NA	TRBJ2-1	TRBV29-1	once	CSVDLKGRGHEQFF	TGCAGCGTTGACCTGAAAGGTAGGGGACATGAGCAGTTCTTC
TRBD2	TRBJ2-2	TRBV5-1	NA	CASSKLAGSNNRELFF	TGCGCCAGCAGCAAACTAGCGGGTTCGAACAACCGGGAGCTGTTTTTT
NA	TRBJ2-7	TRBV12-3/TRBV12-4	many	CASSLVGFSYEQYF	TGTGCCAGCAGTTTAGTGGGGTTCTCCTACGAGCAGTACTTC
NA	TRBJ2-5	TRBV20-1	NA	CSATGTGETQYF	TGCAGTGCTACAGGGACTGGGGAGACCCAGTACTTC
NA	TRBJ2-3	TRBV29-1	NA	CSTGQGAPDTQYF	TGCAGCACGGGACAAGGGGCCCCGGATACGCAGTATTTT
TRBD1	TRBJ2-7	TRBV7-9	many	CASSQGESYEQYF	TGTGCCAGCAGCCAGGGGGAATCCTACGAGCAGTACTTC
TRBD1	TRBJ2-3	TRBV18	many	CASSPRTGEGADTQYF	TGTGCCAGCTCACCCCGGACAGGGGAAGGGGCAGATACGCAGTATTTT
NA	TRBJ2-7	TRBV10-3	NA	CAVAPLTYEQYF	TGTGCCGTTGCGCCCCTCACCTACGAGCAGTACTTC
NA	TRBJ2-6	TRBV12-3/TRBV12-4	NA	CASSLSGFGANILTF	TGTGCTAGCAGTTTGTCGGGGTTTGGGGCCAACATCCTGACTTTC
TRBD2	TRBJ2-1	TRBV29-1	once	CRVLGGRDADEQFF	TGCAGAGTTCTAGGCGGGAGAGATGCCGATGAGCAGTTCTTC
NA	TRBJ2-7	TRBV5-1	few	CASSTRDNSYEQYF	TGCGCCAGCAGCACCCGGGACAACTCCTACGAGCAGTACTTC
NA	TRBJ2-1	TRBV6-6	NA	CDSSYSGAEQSF	TGTGACAGCAGTTACTCGGGTGCTGAGCAATCCTTC
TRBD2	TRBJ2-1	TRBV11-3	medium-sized	CASSQTSGVYNEQFF	TGTGCCAGCAGCCAGACTAGCGGAGTTTACAATGAGCAGTTCTTC
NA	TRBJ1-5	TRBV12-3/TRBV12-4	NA	CASNMTGRQPQHF	TGTGCCAGCAATATGACGGGACGGCAGCCCCAGCATTTT
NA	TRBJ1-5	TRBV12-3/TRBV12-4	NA	CASSVGVQQSQHF	TGTGCCAGCAGCGTCGGAGTGCAGCAGTCCCAGCATTTT
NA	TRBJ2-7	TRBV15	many	CATSSGTTYEQYF	TGTGCCACCAGCTCCGGGACAACCTACGAGCAGTACTTC
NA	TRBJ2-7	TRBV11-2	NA	CASSHTRHGQYF	TGCGCCAGCAGCCACACTAGACACGGACAGTACTTC
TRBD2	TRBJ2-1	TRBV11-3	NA	CANSLGTSGKLEQFF	TGTGCTAACAGCTTAGGAACTAGCGGGAAACTTGAGCAATTCTTC
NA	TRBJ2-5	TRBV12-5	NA	CASSLGRVLEETQYF	TGTGCTAGTAGTTTGGGACGGGTTCTGGAAGAGACCCAGTACTTC
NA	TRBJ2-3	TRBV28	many	CASETGGSTDTQYF	TGTGCCAGCGAAACTGGCGGGAGCACAGATACGCAGTATTTT
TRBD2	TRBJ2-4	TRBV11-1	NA	CASSFPGTSKTKNIQYF	TGTGCCAGCAGCTTTCCCGGGACTAGCAAAACCAAAAACATTCAGTACTTC